This is a list of T cell receptor beta chains from one sample in a study of T-cell memory formation after mild COVID-19. In TCRdb, the 5' RACE reads were re-called with MiXCR into one record per CDR3 protein. Counted here are about 430,000 distinct CDR3 sequences, 24% occurring once; the ten biggest clones make up 8.8%. Sequences were obtained from PBMCs or a T cell subset sorted from them (not recorded which). The receptors originated from an adult woman who had mild COVID-19 (a few samples of this study predate the infection). Cell type and time point are not known. Each CDR3 is given with its conserved first and last residue. Fields, in order: D gene, clone size, J gene, V gene, CDR3 DNA, CDR3 protein. D genes are given only for firm matches. Clone sizes are given selectively: once, few, many, or a class where the clone is expanded.

d_call: .
clone_size: .
j_call: TRBJ2-5
v_call: TRBV12-3/TRBV12-4
cdr3_nt: TGTGCCAGCAGTTTCCCCTACGGGACCCAGTACTTC
cdr3_aa: CASSFPYGTQYF

d_call: .
clone_size: many
j_call: TRBJ2-7
v_call: TRBV7-2
cdr3_nt: TGTGCCAGCAGCTTATCCCTAGGCTACTACGAGCAGTACTTC
cdr3_aa: CASSLSLGYYEQYF

d_call: .
clone_size: .
j_call: TRBJ1-2
v_call: TRBV29-1
cdr3_nt: TGCAGCGTTGACCCCATGGGGGAGGGAGGCTATGGCTACACCTTC
cdr3_aa: CSVDPMGEGGYGYTF

d_call: .
clone_size: .
j_call: TRBJ2-1
v_call: TRBV6-1
cdr3_nt: TGTGCCAGCAGTGGACCTGGGAGGAGGAGGGAGAGTGGCTTGGGCAATGAGCAGTTCTTC
cdr3_aa: CASSGPGRRRESGLGNEQFF

d_call: .
clone_size: once
j_call: TRBJ2-7
v_call: TRBV7-2
cdr3_nt: TGTGCCAGCAGGGGTGCCGACCGGGCCTACGAGCAGTACTTC
cdr3_aa: CASRGADRAYEQYF

d_call: .
clone_size: .
j_call: TRBJ1-5
v_call: TRBV20-1
cdr3_nt: TGCAGTGCTAGACGATTAGGGCAGACGCTCTCGGGCAATCAGCCCCAGCATTTT
cdr3_aa: CSARRLGQTLSGNQPQHF

d_call: .
clone_size: few
j_call: TRBJ1-5
v_call: TRBV29-1
cdr3_nt: TGCAGCGTCGTGGACGGAGAGGTTAATCAGCCCCAGCATTTT
cdr3_aa: CSVVDGEVNQPQHF

d_call: .
clone_size: once
j_call: TRBJ1-1
v_call: TRBV6-1
cdr3_nt: TGTGCCAGCGACCAGCTTATGAACACTGAAGCTTTCTTT
cdr3_aa: CASDQLMNTEAFF

d_call: .
clone_size: .
j_call: TRBJ2-5
v_call: TRBV15
cdr3_nt: TGTGCCACCAGCGGGATAAGAGAGACCCAGTACTTC
cdr3_aa: CATSGIRETQYF

d_call: .
clone_size: .
j_call: TRBJ2-2
v_call: TRBV20-1
cdr3_nt: TGCAGTGCTAGAGGTGTTAACACCGGGGAGCTGTTTTTT
cdr3_aa: CSARGVNTGELFF

d_call: .
clone_size: .
j_call: TRBJ2-5
v_call: TRBV6-1
cdr3_nt: TGTGCCAGCCTAATAGAGAAGGACAGCCTGTTCGGGCGGACCCAGTACTTC
cdr3_aa: CASLIEKDSLFGRTQYF

d_call: .
clone_size: few
j_call: TRBJ1-2
v_call: TRBV4-1
cdr3_nt: TGCGCCAGCAGCCAAGTGGGGGCGCGGGGCTATGGCTACACCTTC
cdr3_aa: CASSQVGARGYGYTF

d_call: TRBD1
clone_size: few
j_call: TRBJ2-7
v_call: TRBV4-3
cdr3_nt: TGCGCCAGCAGCCAAGATCCGACAGGGGGCTACGAGCAGTACTTC
cdr3_aa: CASSQDPTGGYEQYF

d_call: TRBD1
clone_size: few
j_call: TRBJ2-3
v_call: TRBV5-5
cdr3_nt: TGTGCCAGCAGCTGGGGGACAGAGAGCACAGATACGCAGTATTTT
cdr3_aa: CASSWGTESTDTQYF

d_call: .
clone_size: few
j_call: TRBJ2-5
v_call: TRBV7-2
cdr3_nt: TGTGCCAGCTCCCTGGGGCGGATAAAGACCCAGTACTTC
cdr3_aa: CASSLGRIKTQYF

d_call: .
clone_size: .
j_call: TRBJ2-2
v_call: TRBV10-3
cdr3_nt: TGTGCCTTCCGGCAGGACTACCAGGATACCGGGGAGCTGTTTTTT
cdr3_aa: CAFRQDYQDTGELFF

d_call: TRBD1
clone_size: .
j_call: TRBJ2-1
v_call: TRBV7-9
cdr3_nt: TGTGCCAGCAGCGCACCGGGACAGGGGGCGGTTGAGCAGTTCTTC
cdr3_aa: CASSAPGQGAVEQFF